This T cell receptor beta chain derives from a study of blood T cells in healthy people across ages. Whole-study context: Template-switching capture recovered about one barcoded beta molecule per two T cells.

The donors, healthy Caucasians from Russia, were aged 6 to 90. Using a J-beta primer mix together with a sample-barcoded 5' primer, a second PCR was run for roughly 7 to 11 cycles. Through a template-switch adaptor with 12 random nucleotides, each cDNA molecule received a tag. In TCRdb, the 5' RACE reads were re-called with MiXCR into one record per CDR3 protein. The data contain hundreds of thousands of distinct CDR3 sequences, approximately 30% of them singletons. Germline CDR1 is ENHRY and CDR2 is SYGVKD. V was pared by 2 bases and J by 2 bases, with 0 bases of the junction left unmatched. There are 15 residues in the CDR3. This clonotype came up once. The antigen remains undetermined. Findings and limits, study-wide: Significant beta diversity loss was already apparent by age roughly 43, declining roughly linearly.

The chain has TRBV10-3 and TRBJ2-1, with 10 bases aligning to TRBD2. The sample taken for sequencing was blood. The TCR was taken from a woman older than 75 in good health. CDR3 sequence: CAISETSGTYNEQFF. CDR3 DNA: TGTGCCATCAGTGAGACTAGCGGGACCTACAATGAGCAGTTCTTC.